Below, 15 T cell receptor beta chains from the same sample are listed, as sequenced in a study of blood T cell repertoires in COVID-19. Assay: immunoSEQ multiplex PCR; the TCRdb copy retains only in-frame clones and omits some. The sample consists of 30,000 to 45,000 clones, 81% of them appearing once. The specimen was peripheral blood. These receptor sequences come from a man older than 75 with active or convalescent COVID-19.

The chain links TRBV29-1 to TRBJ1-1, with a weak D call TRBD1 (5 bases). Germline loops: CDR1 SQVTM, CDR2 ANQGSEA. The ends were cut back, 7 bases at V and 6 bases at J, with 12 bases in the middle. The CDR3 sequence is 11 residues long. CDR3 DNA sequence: TGCAGCGGTATAGCACAGGCTGAAGCTTTCTTT. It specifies CSGIAQAEAFF.

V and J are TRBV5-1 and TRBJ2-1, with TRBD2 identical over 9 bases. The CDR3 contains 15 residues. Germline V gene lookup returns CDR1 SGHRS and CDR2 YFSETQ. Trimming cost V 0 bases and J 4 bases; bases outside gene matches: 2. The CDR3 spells CASSLELAGYNEQFF. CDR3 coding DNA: TGCGCCAGCAGCTTGGAGCTAGCGGGATACAATGAGCAGTTCTTC.

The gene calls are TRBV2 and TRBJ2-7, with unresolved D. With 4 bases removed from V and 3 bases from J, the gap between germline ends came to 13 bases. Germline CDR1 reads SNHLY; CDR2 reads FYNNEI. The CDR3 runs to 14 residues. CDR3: CASSVHNEIYEQYF. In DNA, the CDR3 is TGTGCCAGCAGTGTCCATAACGAGATCTACGAGCAGTACTTC.

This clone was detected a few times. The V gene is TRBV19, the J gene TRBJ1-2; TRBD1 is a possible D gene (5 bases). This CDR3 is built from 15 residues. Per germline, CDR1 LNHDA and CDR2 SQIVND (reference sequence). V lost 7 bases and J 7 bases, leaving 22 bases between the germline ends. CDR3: CASKELGLEMSGYTF. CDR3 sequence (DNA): TGTGCCAGTAAAGAGCTGGGGCTTGAGATGAGTGGCTACACCTTC.

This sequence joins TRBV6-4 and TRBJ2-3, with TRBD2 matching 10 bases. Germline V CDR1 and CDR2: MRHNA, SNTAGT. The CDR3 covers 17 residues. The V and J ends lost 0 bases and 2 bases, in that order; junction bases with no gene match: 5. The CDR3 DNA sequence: TGTGCCAGCAGTGACTCCTCTAGCGGGAGACCCACAGATACGCAGTATTTT. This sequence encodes CASSDSSSGRPTDTQYF.

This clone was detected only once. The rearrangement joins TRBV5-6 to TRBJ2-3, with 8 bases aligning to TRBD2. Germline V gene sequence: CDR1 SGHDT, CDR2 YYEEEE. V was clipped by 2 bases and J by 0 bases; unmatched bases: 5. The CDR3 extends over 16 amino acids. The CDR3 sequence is CASSFAGTRSTDTQYF. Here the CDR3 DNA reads TGTGCCAGCAGCTTCGCCGGGACTAGAAGCACAGATACGCAGTATTTT. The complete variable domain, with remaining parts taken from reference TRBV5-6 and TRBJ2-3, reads DAGVTQSPTHLIKTRGQQVTLRCSPKSGHDTVSWYQQALGQGPQFIFQYYEEEERQRGNFPDRFSGHQFPNYSSELNVNALLLGDSALYLCASSFAGTRSTDTQYFGPGTRLTVL.

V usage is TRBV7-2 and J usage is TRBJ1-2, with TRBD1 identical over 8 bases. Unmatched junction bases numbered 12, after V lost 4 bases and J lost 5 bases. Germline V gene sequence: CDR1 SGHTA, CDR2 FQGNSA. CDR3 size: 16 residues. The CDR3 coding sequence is TGTGCCAGCAGCTCGCCGAGGGACAGGATCGGTTATGGCTACACCTTC. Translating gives CASSSPRDRIGYGYTF.

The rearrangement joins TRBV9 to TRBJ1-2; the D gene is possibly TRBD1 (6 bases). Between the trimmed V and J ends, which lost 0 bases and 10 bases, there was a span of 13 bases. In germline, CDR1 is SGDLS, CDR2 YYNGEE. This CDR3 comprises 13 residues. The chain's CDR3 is CASSVEASGDYTF. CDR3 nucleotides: TGTGCCAGCAGCGTAGAGGCGTCAGGGGACTACACCTTC.

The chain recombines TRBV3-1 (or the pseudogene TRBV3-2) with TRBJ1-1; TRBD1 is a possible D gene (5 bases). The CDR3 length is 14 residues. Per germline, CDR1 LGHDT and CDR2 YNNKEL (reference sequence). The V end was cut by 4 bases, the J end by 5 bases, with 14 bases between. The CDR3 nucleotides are TGTGCCAGCAGCCGTAAAGGGGCCGAGACTGAAGCTTTCTTT. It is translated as CASSRKGAETEAFF.

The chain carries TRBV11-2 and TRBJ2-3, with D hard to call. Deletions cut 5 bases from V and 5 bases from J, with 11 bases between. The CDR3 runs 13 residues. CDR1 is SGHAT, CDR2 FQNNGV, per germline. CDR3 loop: CASSDDLGDTQYF. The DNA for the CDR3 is TGTGCCAGCAGCGACGACTTAGGAGATACGCAGTATTTT.

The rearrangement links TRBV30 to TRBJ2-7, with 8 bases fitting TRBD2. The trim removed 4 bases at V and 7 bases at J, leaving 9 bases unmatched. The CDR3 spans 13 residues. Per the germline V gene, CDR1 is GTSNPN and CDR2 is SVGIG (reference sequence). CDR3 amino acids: CAWTRGGFGEQYF. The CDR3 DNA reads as TGTGCCTGGACACGGGGGGGCTTTGGTGAGCAGTACTTC.

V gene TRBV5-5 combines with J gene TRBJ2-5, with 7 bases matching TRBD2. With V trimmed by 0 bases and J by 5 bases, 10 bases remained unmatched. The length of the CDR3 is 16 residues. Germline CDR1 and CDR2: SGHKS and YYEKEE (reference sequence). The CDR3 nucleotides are TGTGCCAGCAGCTTGGGCTCCGGTGCGGGAGTGGAGACCCAGTACTTC. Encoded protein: CASSLGSGAGVETQYF. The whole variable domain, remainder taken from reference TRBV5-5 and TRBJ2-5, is DAGVTQSPTHLIKTRGQQVTLRCSPISGHKSVSWYQQVLGQGPQFIFQYYEKEERGRGNFPDRFSARQFPNYSSELNVNALLLGDSALYLCASSLGSGAGVETQYFGPGTRLLVL.

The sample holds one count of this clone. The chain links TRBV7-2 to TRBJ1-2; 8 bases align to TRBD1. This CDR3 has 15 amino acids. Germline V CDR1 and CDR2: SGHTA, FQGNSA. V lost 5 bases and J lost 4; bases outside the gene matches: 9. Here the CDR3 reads CASSTHGQGLYGYTF. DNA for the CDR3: TGTGCCAGCAGCACACACGGACAGGGCCTCTATGGCTACACCTTC.

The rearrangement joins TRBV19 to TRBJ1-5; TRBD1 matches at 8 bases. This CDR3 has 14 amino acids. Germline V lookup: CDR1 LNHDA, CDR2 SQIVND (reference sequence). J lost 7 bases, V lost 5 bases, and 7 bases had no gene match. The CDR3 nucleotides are TGTGCCAGTAGTGGACAGGGAGGGGGACAGCCCCAGCATTTT. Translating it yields CASSGQGGGQPQHF.

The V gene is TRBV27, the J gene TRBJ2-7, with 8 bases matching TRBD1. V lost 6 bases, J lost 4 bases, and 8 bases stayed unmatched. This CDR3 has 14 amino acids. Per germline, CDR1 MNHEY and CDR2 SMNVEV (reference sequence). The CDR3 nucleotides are TGTGCCAGCAGGGCACAGGGGGGACCATACGAGCAGTACTTC. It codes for CASRAQGGPYEQYF.